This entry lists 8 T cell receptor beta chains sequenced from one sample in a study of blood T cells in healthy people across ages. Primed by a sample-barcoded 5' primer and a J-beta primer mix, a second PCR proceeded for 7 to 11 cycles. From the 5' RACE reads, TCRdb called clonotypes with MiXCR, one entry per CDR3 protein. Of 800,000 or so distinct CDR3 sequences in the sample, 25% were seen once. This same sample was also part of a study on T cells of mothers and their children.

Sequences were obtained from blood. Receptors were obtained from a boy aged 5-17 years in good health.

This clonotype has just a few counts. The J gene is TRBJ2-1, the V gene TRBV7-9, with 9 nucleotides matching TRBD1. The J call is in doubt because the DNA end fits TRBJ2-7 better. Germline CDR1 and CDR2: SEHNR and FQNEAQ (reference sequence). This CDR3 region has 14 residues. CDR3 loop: CASSARDREYEQYF. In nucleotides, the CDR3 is TGTGCCAGCAGCGCACGGGACAGGGAATACGAGCAGTACTTC.

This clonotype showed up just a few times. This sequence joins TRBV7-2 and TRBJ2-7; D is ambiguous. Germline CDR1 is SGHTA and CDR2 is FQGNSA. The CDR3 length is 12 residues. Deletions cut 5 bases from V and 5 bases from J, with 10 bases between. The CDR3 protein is CASSRSGDEQYF. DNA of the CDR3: TGTGCCAGCAGCCGGAGTGGGGACGAGCAGTACTTC.

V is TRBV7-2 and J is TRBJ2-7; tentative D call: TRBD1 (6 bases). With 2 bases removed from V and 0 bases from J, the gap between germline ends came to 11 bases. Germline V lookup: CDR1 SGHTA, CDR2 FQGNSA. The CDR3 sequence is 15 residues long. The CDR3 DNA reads TGTGCCAGCAGCTTACACCGGGACACCTCCTACGAGCAGTACTTC. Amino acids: CASSLHRDTSYEQYF.

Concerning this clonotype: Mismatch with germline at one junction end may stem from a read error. The CDR3 reads CAGSHGTGYGTEAFF. The CDR3 nucleotides read TGTGCCGGCAGCCACGGGACAGGGTACGGTACTGAAGCTTTCTTT. The chain is built from TRBV28 and TRBJ1-1; 9 nucleotides align to TRBD1. The CDR3 is 15 residues long. Germline CDR1 reads MDHEN; CDR2 reads SYDVKM.

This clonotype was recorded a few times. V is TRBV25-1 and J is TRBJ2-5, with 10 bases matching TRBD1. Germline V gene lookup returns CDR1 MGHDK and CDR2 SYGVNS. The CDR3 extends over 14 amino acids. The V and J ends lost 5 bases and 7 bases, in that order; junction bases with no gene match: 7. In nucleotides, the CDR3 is TGTGCCAGCAGTCGACAGGGGGCGGGTTCGACCCAGTACTTC. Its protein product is CASSRQGAGSTQYF.

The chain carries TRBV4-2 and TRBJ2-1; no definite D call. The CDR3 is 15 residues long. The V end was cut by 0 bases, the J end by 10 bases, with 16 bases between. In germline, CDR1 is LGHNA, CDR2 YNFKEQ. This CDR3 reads CASSQDLGRPREQFF. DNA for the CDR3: TGTGCCAGCAGCCAAGATCTAGGACGCCCTAGAGAGCAGTTCTTC.

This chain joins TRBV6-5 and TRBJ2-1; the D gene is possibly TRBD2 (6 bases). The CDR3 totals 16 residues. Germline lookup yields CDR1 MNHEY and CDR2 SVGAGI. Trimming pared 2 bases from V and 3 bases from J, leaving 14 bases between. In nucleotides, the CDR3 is TGTGCCAGCAGTTACGGGGACTCGGCGGACTACAATGAGCAGTTCTTC. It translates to CASSYGDSADYNEQFF.

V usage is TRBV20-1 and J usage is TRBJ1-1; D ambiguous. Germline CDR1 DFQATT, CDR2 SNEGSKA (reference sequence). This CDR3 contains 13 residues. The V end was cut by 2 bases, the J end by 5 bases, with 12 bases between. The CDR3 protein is CSARRDEWTEAFF. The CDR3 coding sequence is TGCAGTGCTAGAAGAGACGAGTGGACTGAAGCTTTCTTT.